Here is one T cell receptor (beta chain) with its context. The data originate from a study of blood T cell repertoires in COVID-19. The germline gives CDR1 MNHGY, CDR2 SVAAGI. CDR3 size: 14 residues. V lost 3 bases, J lost 4 bases, and 12 bases lay in between. The repertoire was sequenced with immunoSEQ multiplex PCR; TCRdb's copy has only in-frame clones and lacks some. This sample has 150,000 to 200,000 clones, with approximately 82% found just once. The TCR was taken from a woman aged 45-65 years who had recovered from COVID-19. What was sequenced was PBMCs or T cells enriched from blood (not recorded which). The chain recombines TRBV6-9 with TRBJ1-2; D is possibly TRBD1 (5 bases). The CDR3: CASSYNPGRYGYTF. The CDR3 region has the DNA TGTGCCAGCAGTTACAACCCAGGGCGCTATGGCTACACCTTC.